The entry below gives a single TCR beta chain sequence along with its context. Its antigen is not identified. The sample belongs to a study of shared clonotypes between healthy human individuals. Overall study results and limits: Naive subsets, compared against memory subsets, generally had larger estimated richness values.

Sequencing was performed with immunoSEQ multiplex PCR; in TCRdb, only in-frame clones are kept and a portion is missing. The sample yields 700,000 to 950,000 clones, about 96% seen once. From germline, CDR1 is MNHNS and CDR2 SASEGT. The V end lost 2 bases, the J end lost 1 base, and 9 bases lay between the germline ends. The CDR3 has 15 residues. The naive CD8 subset, CD45RO-negative cells positively selected for CCR7, excluded terminally differentiated effector memory CD45RA+ cells. The source of this sequence is a young man in good health. The source material was naive CD8+ T cells sorted from blood. The V and J genes are TRBV6-1 and TRBJ1-5; D unresolved. In DNA form, the CDR3 reads TGTGCCAGCAGTGAATTGATTAACAGCAATCAGCCCCAGCATTTT. This sequence encodes CASSELINSNQPQHF.